Shown below are 31 T cell receptor beta chains from a single sample sequenced in a study of blood T cell repertoires in COVID-19. Assay used: immunoSEQ multiplex PCR; TCRdb lists only in-frame clones, some missing. Of more than 150,000 clones in the sample, around 94% were seen once. The sample was peripheral blood. The origin of the receptors is a man aged 25 to 40 with COVID-19, enrolled during active disease.

The chain uses TRBV27 and TRBJ1-1, with a weak D call TRBD1 (6 bases). The V gene's germline CDR1 is MNHEY and CDR2 SMNVEV (reference sequence). V lost 5 bases, J lost 1 base, and 14 bases lay in between. CDR3 length: 15 amino acids. The chain's CDR3 is CASSPRGGRNTEAFF. The CDR3 coding sequence is TGTGCCAGCAGTCCCCGGGGGGGGCGGAACACTGAAGCTTTCTTT.

The rearrangement links TRBV30 to TRBJ1-5; D gene uncertain. V was trimmed by 5 bases and J by 3 bases, leaving 11 bases between them. The CDR3 is 13 residues long. The germline V gene has CDR1 GTSNPN and CDR2 SVGIG (reference sequence). CDR3 region: CAWSLRNNQPQHF. Here the CDR3 DNA reads TGTGCCTGGTCCCTCAGGAACAATCAGCCCCAGCATTTT.

The chain couples TRBV6-5 to TRBJ2-7, with 7 bases identical to TRBD1. Trimming cost V 6 bases and J 2 bases; bases outside gene matches: 4. This CDR3 region has 13 residues. Germline CDR1 reads MNHEY; CDR2 reads SVGAGI. For the CDR3, the DNA is TGTGCCAGCAGCTCCGACAGGGCCTACGAGCAGTACTTC. Amino acid sequence: CASSSDRAYEQYF.

This clone has a single count. The gene calls are TRBV19 and TRBJ2-5; 7 positions agree with TRBD1. The germline V gene encodes CDR1 LNHDA and CDR2 SQIVND (reference sequence). Trimming removed 4 bases from V and 2 bases from J; junction bases left unmatched: 13. The CDR3 is made up of 17 amino acids. CDR3 protein: CASSTKPGQRLQETQYF. CDR3 coding DNA: TGTGCCAGTAGTACAAAACCGGGACAGAGGCTTCAAGAGACCCAGTACTTC.

J is TRBJ2-1 and V is TRBV6-4; 14 bases fit TRBD2. The V and J ends lost 2 bases and 7 bases, in that order; junction bases with no gene match: 13. The CDR3 is made up of 19 amino acids. Germline V gives CDR1 MRHNA, CDR2 SNTAGT. The CDR3 coding sequence is TGTGCCAGCAGTGACACACCGGAGACTAGCGGGGGGGCTCGAAATGAGCAGTTCTTC. Translating it yields CASSDTPETSGGARNEQFF.

The chain couples TRBV6-1 to TRBJ2-1; 7 bases line up with TRBD2. Germline V gene lookup returns CDR1 MNHNS and CDR2 SASEGT. The junction had 3 bases not matched to a gene; V was cut back by 3 bases and J by 7 bases. The CDR3 loop spans 13 amino acids. DNA for the CDR3: TGTGCCAGCAGTGAGTGGGGAGGGAATGAGCAGTTCTTC. It encodes CASSEWGGNEQFF.

This chain links TRBV9 with TRBJ1-5; D is perhaps TRBD1 (6 bases). V was cut by 3 bases and J by 6 bases, with 16 bases left in between. This CDR3 has 15 amino acids. The germline CDR1 and CDR2 sequences are SGDLS and YYNGEE. The CDR3 nucleotides read TGTGCCAGCAGCGAGGGCTCAGGGGATCGTCAGCCCCAGCATTTT. It yields the protein CASSEGSGDRQPQHF.

The chain recombines TRBV6-5 with TRBJ2-2; D not certain. The CDR3 is 15 amino acids. The germline CDR1 and CDR2 sequences are MNHEY and SVGAGI. Trimming left V 5 bases short and J 3 bases short, with 13 bases between. The CDR3 nucleotides are TGTGCCAGCAGTCCACTACCCGAACACACCGGGGAGCTGTTTTTT. Translating gives CASSPLPEHTGELFF.

This chain uses TRBV6-6 with TRBJ2-1, with 13 nucleotides matching TRBD2. The CDR3 contains 21 residues. The J segment lost 6 bases and the V segment lost 5 bases, leaving 22 bases of the junction unmatched. Germline V gene data show CDR1 as MNHNY and CDR2 as SVGAGI (reference sequence). CDR3: CASSRTPTSGGASIGGNEQFF. CDR3 nucleotides: TGTGCCAGCAGTCGGACTCCCACTAGCGGGGGGGCCTCGATTGGTGGCAATGAGCAGTTCTTC.

This chain joins TRBV6-4 and TRBJ1-1; TRBD1 is a possible D gene (5 bases). Trimming removed 6 bases at V and 0 bases at J, with 8 bases between. Germline CDR1 reads MRHNA; CDR2 reads SNTAGT. CDR3 size: 13 residues. The DNA of the CDR3 is TGTGCCAGCAGAGCAGGGTTGAACACTGAAGCTTTCTTT. Its protein product is CASRAGLNTEAFF.

This clone was counted only a few times. The CDR3 nucleotides are TGTGCCAGCAGTGATCGTACGGGGACTGGGACTGAAGCTTTCTTT. This sequence encodes CASSDRTGTGTEAFF. V and J are TRBV2 and TRBJ1-1, with D possibly being TRBD1 (5 bases). V was cut by 3 bases and J by 5 bases, with 16 bases left in between. The germline V gene encodes CDR1 SNHLY and CDR2 FYNNEI. CDR3 length: 15 amino acids. Complete variable domain (other parts from reference TRBV2 and TRBJ1-1): EPEVTQTPSHQVTQMGQEVILRCVPISNHLYFYWYRQILGQKVEFLVSFYNNEISEKSEIFDDQFSVERPDGSNFTLKIRSTKLEDSAMYFCASSDRTGTGTEAFFGQGTRLTVV.

The CDR3 DNA sequence: TGTGCCAGCAGTGACCCGGGACAGGGCTCTGGAAACACCATATATTTT. Residues: CASSDPGQGSGNTIYF. J is TRBJ1-3 and V is TRBV6-1; 9 bases agree with TRBD1. Germline CDR1 is MNHNS and CDR2 is SASEGT. There are 16 residues in the CDR3. The V and J ends lost 3 bases and 0 bases, in that order; junction bases with no gene match: 3.

The chain links TRBV19 to TRBJ2-2; the match to TRBD1 covers 10 bases. The CDR3 has 15 amino acids. Germline V gene sequence: CDR1 LNHDA, CDR2 SQIVND (reference sequence). Germline trimming cut 5 bases from V and 1 base from J; bases unmatched to any gene: 1. CDR3 DNA sequence: TGTGCCAGTAGTGGGGACAGGGGGAACACCGGGGAGCTGTTTTTT. Protein sequence: CASSGDRGNTGELFF.

This chain links TRBV7-6 with TRBJ1-2; D gene ambiguous. CDR3 length equals 15 residues. CDR1 and CDR2 (germline): SGHVS, FNYEAQ. Deletions cut 1 base from V and 8 bases from J, with 17 bases between. The CDR3 loop is CASSLVLGGGTGYTF. CDR3 DNA sequence: TGTGCCAGCAGCTTAGTGCTGGGAGGAGGTACGGGCTACACCTTC.

The chain couples TRBV7-9 to TRBJ1-6; D is possibly TRBD1 (5 bases). Germline CDR1 reads SEHNR; CDR2 reads FQNEAQ (reference sequence). The V and J ends lost 4 bases and 7 bases respectively, with 14 bases between them. The CDR3 runs to 15 residues. For the CDR3, the DNA is TGTGCCAGCAGCTCCGGGACTTTCAAAAATTCACCCCTCCACTTT. It yields the protein CASSSGTFKNSPLHF.

This chain links TRBV3-1 (or the pseudogene TRBV3-2) with TRBJ2-2; TRBD2 matches 14 bases. In germline, CDR1 is LGHDT, CDR2 YNNKEL (reference sequence). V gave up 4 bases and J gave up 2 bases; unmatched junction bases: 3. This CDR3 has 17 amino acids. Here the CDR3 reads CASSRLAGGPNTGELFF. CDR3 coding DNA: TGTGCCAGCAGCCGACTAGCGGGGGGGCCCAACACCGGGGAGCTGTTTTTT.

The J gene is TRBJ2-4, the V gene TRBV5-1, with D possibly being TRBD1 (5 bases). V gave up 3 bases and J gave up 2 bases, with 15 bases separating them. The CDR3 loop spans 16 amino acids. Germline values: CDR1 SGHRS, CDR2 YFSETQ. Here the CDR3 reads CASSSGLPETKNIQYF. CDR3 DNA: TGCGCCAGCAGCTCAGGGCTGCCCGAAACCAAAAACATTCAGTACTTC. Full variable domain (missing parts from reference TRBV5-1 and TRBJ2-4): KAGVTQTPRYLIKTRGQQVTLSCSPISGHRSVSWYQQTPGQGLQFLFEYFSETQRNKGNFPGRFSGRQFSNSRSEMNVSTLELGDSALYLCASSSGLPETKNIQYFGAGTRLSVL.

The V gene is TRBV11-2, the J gene TRBJ2-3; 9 nucleotides match TRBD2. The ends lost 3 bases at V and 0 bases at J; junction bases unmatched: 13. There are 19 residues in the CDR3. Germline lookup yields CDR1 SGHAT and CDR2 FQNNGV. This chain's CDR3 is CASSLGGPSGDTSTDTQYF. CDR3 sequence (DNA): TGTGCCAGCAGCTTGGGGGGGCCTAGCGGGGACACTAGCACAGATACGCAGTATTTT.

The V and J genes are TRBV6-6 and TRBJ1-2; 9 bases are shared with TRBD1. CDR3 length equals 15 residues. CDR1 is MNHNY and CDR2 is SVGAGI in the germline V gene (reference sequence). Trimming took 5 bases from V and 7 from J; bases not matched to a gene: 11. In DNA form, the CDR3 reads TGTGCCAGCAGTACGAGACAGGGGGACTTAACTGGCTACACCTTC. Encoded protein: CASSTRQGDLTGYTF.

The chain recombines TRBV3-1 (or the pseudogene TRBV3-2) with TRBJ2-6; D is perhaps TRBD2 (6 bases). The CDR3 loop spans 18 amino acids. Germline V lookup: CDR1 LGHDT, CDR2 YNNKEL (reference sequence). V lost 4 bases to trimming and J lost 4 bases, with 20 bases between them. CDR3 protein: CASSPWGVQGTGANVLTF. CDR3 DNA: TGTGCCAGCAGCCCTTGGGGGGTCCAGGGAACCGGGGCCAACGTCCTGACTTTC.

The chain links TRBV6-5 to TRBJ2-2; D remains ambiguous. This CDR3 region has 16 residues. The V gene's germline CDR1 is MNHEY and CDR2 SVGAGI. Trimming cost V 0 bases and J 2 bases, with 10 bases left between them. The CDR3 nucleotides are TGTGCCAGCAGTTACTCGAGACTGCTCAACACCGGGGAGCTGTTTTTT. Protein: CASSYSRLLNTGELFF.

The chain couples TRBV25-1 to TRBJ1-2, with TRBD1 matching over 8 bases. This CDR3 has 14 residues. Trimming cost V 7 bases and J 6 bases; bases outside gene matches: 10. Germline lookup yields CDR1 MGHDK and CDR2 SYGVNS. For the CDR3, the DNA is TGTGCCAGCAAAGGACAGGGTGGGTTCGATGGCTACACCTTC. Translating gives CASKGQGGFDGYTF.

The chain joins TRBV3-1 (or the pseudogene TRBV3-2) to TRBJ2-7; D is ambiguous. There are 13 residues in the CDR3. CDR1 and CDR2 from the germline V gene are LGHDT and YNNKEL (reference sequence). The ends were cut back, 2 bases at V and 6 bases at J, with 11 bases in the middle. As DNA, the CDR3 is TGTGCCAGCAGCCAAATACAGAGAAGCGAGCAGTACTTC. Translated, it gives CASSQIQRSEQYF.

This chain joins TRBV19 and TRBJ1-2, with a weak D call TRBD1 (6 bases). This CDR3 is built from 14 residues. The V gene lost 1 base and the J gene lost 3 bases, with 9 bases spanning the gap. Germline CDR1 and CDR2: LNHDA and SQIVND (reference sequence). The CDR3 loop is CASSIVTGYYGYTF. DNA of the CDR3: TGTGCCAGTAGTATAGTCACAGGGTACTATGGCTACACCTTC.

CDR3 protein: CASSLRGGGLSEKLFF. For the CDR3, the DNA is TGTGCCAGCAGCCTTAGGGGCGGGGGGCTGAGTGAAAAACTGTTTTTT. The chain recombines TRBV9 with TRBJ1-4, with D tentatively TRBD1 (6 bases). Looked up from germline, CDR1 is SGDLS and CDR2 is YYNGEE. V was trimmed by 4 bases and J by 7 bases, leaving 20 bases between them. The CDR3 runs to 16 residues.

The chain carries TRBV6-6 and TRBJ1-4, with a possible D match to TRBD1 (6 bases). CDR1 and CDR2 from the germline V gene are MNHNY and SVGAGI (reference sequence). This CDR3 has 13 amino acids. Between the trimmed V and J ends, which lost 6 bases and 8 bases, there was a span of 13 bases. The CDR3 sequence: CASRPPQGEKLFF. The CDR3, as DNA: TGTGCCAGCAGGCCTCCACAGGGCGAAAAACTGTTTTTT.

V is TRBV13 and J is TRBJ2-1; D might be TRBD2 (6 bases). The V end lost 2 bases, the J end lost 5 bases, and 16 bases lay between the germline ends. This CDR3 is 16 amino acids long. Germline loops: CDR1 PRHDT, CDR2 FYEKMQ (reference sequence). CDR3 region: CASSLRFGTGDNEQFF. As DNA, the CDR3 is TGTGCCAGCAGCTTACGGTTCGGGACGGGAGACAATGAGCAGTTCTTC.

This clone was detected once. V and J are TRBV5-1 and TRBJ1-3; 9 bases agree with TRBD1. V trimming: 1 base; J trimming: 8 bases; junction bases outside the gene matches: 7. Germline V gene lookup returns CDR1 SGHRS and CDR2 YFSETQ. The CDR3 loop spans 15 amino acids. The CDR3 DNA reads as TGCGCCAGCAGCTTGCAGGGACAGGGAAGGGACACCATATATTTT. Translating it yields CASSLQGQGRDTIYF.

This chain joins TRBV9 and TRBJ1-1; no definite D call. The V gene lost 4 bases and the J gene lost 2 bases, with 12 bases spanning the gap. Germline V CDR1 and CDR2: SGDLS, YYNGEE. CDR3 size: 14 residues. Written as DNA, the CDR3 is TGTGCCAGCAGCCCTCGCGGGGATAACACTGAAGCTTTCTTT. This sequence encodes CASSPRGDNTEAFF. Variable domain in full (rest from reference TRBV9 and TRBJ1-1): DSGVTQTPKHLITATGQRVTLRCSPRSGDLSVYWYQQSLDQGLQFLIQYYNGEERAKGNILERFSAQQFPDLHSELNLSSLELGDSALYFCASSPRGDNTEAFFGQGTRLTVV.

V gene TRBV6-6 combines with J gene TRBJ2-5, with 8 bases identical to TRBD2. CDR1 is MNHNY and CDR2 is SVGAGI in the germline V gene (reference sequence). The CDR3 loop spans 16 amino acids. V shed 0 bases, J shed 4 bases, and the junction held 7 bases outside the gene matches. CDR3 sequence (DNA): TGTGCCAGCAGTTACTCGCGGGGGGAGCTGGGAGAGACCCAGTACTTC. Translated: CASSYSRGELGETQYF.

The chain has TRBV5-1 and TRBJ1-6; D is unresolved. This CDR3 contains 14 residues. The germline gives CDR1 SGHRS, CDR2 YFSETQ. The CDR3 region has the DNA TGCGCTTCAAAGGCGGCCCGGGAGCTTTCACCCCTCCACTTT. The encoded protein is CASKAARELSPLHF.